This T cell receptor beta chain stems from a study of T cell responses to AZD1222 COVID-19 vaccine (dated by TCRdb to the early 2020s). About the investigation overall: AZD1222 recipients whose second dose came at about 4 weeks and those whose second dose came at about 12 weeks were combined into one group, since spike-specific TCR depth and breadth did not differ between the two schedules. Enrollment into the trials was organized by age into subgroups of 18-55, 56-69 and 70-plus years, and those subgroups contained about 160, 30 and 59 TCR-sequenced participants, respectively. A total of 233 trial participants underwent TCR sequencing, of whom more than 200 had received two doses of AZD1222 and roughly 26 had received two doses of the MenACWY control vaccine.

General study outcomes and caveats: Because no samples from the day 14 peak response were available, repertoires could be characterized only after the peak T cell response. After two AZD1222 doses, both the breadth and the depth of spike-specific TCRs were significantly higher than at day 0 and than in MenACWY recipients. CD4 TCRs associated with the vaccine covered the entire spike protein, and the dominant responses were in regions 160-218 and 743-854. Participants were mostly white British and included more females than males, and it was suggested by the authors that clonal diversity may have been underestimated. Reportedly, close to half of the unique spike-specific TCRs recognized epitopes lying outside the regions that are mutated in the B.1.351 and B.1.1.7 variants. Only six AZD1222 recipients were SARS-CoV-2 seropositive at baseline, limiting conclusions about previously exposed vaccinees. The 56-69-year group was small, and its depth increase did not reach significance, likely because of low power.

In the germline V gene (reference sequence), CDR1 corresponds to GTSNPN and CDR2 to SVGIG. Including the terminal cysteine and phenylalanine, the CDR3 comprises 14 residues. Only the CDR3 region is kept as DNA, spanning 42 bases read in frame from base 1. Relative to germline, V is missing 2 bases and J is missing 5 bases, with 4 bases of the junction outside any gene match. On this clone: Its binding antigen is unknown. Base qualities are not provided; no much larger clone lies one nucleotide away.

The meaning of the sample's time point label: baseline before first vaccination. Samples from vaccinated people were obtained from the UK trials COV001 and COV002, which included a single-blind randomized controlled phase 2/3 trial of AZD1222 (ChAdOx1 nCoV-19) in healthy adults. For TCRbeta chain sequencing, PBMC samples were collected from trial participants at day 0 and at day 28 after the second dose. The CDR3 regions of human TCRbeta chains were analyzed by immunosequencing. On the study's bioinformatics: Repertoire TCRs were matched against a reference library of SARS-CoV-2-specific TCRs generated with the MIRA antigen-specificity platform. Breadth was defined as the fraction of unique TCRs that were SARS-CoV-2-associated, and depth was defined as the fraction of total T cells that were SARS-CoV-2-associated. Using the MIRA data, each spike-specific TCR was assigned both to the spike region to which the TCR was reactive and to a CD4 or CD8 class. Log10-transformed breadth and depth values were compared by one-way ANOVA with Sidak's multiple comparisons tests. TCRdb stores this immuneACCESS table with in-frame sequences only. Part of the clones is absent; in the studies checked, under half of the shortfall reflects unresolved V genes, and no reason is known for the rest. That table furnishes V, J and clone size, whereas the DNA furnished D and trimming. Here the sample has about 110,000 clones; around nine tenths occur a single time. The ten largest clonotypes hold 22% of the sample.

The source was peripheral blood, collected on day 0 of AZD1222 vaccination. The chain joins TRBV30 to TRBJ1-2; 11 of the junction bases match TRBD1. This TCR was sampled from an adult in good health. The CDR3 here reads CAWSSDRGPYGYTF. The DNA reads TGTGCCTGGAGTTCGGACAGGGGGCCTTATGGCTACACCTTC.